This entry lists 17 T cell receptor beta chains sequenced from one sample in a study of CD8+ T cells in alopecia areata. Extraction and reverse transcription of RNA yielded cDNA as the sequencing template. Sequencing used immunoSEQ multiplex PCR; TCRdb keeps in-frame clones, though not all of them. The sample records about 64,000 clones, about half being singletons. Specified treatment: oral pan-JAK inhibitor, 5-10 mg twice daily. The sequencing here drew on CD8+ T cells sorted from blood, taken around week 36, from a patient treated with tofacitinib. These receptors came from a human donor with alopecia areata.

This clone came up a few times. The chain is built from TRBV7-9 and TRBJ1-2; maybe TRBD1 (5 bases). The CDR3 runs to 14 residues. Germline lookup yields CDR1 SEHNR and CDR2 FQNEAQ (reference sequence). V lost 7 bases and J lost 5, with 17 bases in between. The CDR3 protein is CASIGAGVTYGYTF. The CDR3 coding sequence is TGTGCCAGCATCGGGGCGGGGGTCACATATGGCTACACCTTC. Combining the CDR3 with reference TRBV7-9 and TRBJ1-2 gives the whole variable domain DTGVSQNPRHKITKRGQNVTFRCDPISEHNRLYWYRQTLGQGPEFLTYFQNEAQLEKSRLLSDRFSAERPKGSFSTLEIQRTEQGDSAMYLCASIGAGVTYGYTFGSGTRLTVV.

In the case of this clone: This sample includes further DNA sequences coding for the same CDR3. The chain couples TRBV27 to TRBJ2-3; D gene ambiguous. CDR1 and CDR2 from the germline V gene are MNHEY and SMNVEV (reference sequence). V gave up 3 bases and J gave up 1 base, with 5 bases separating them. The CDR3 covers 13 residues. The CDR3 DNA sequence: TGTGCCAGCAGTTTGGGTGGCACAGATACGCAGTATTTT. Translated, it gives CASSLGGTDTQYF.

The J gene is TRBJ1-5, the V gene TRBV30, with D possibly TRBD1 on 5 matching bases. The V gene lost 1 base and the J gene lost 3 bases, with 7 bases spanning the gap. The V gene's germline CDR1 is GTSNPN and CDR2 SVGIG (reference sequence). The CDR3 extends over 13 amino acids. In DNA form, the CDR3 reads TGTGCCTGGAGTGAACAGGTCAATCAGCCCCAGCATTTT. Its protein product is CAWSEQVNQPQHF.

The genes are TRBV29-1 and TRBJ2-1; 7 bases are shared with TRBD1. From germline, CDR1 is SQVTM and CDR2 ANQGSEA. V gave up 5 bases and J gave up 4 bases; unmatched junction bases: 5. This CDR3 has 13 residues. CDR3 DNA sequence: TGCAGCGTTCGGCAGGGGGTTTACAATGAGCAGTTCTTC. Protein product: CSVRQGVYNEQFF.

The genes are TRBV11-2 and TRBJ2-3; D is unclear. This CDR3 is 14 amino acids long. From germline, CDR1 is SGHAT and CDR2 FQNNGV. Trimming removed 1 base from V and 1 base from J, with 6 bases in between. CDR3 bases: TGTGCCAGCAGCTTAGGGCTAGGCACAGATACGCAGTATTTT. Amino acids: CASSLGLGTDTQYF.

The CDR3: CAWAFVTEAFF. DNA of the CDR3: TGTGCCTGGGCGTTTGTCACTGAAGCTTTCTTT. The chain employs TRBV30 and TRBJ1-1; D is unclear. V shed 5 bases and J shed 4 bases, with 8 bases lying between them. Germline V lookup: CDR1 GTSNPN, CDR2 SVGIG (reference sequence). This CDR3 region has 11 residues.

The chain couples TRBV7-9 to TRBJ2-1; TRBD2 agrees at 8 bases. Germline values: CDR1 SEHNR, CDR2 FQNEAQ (reference sequence). The CDR3 contains 16 residues. V shed 5 bases, J shed 4 bases, and the junction held 10 bases outside the gene matches. CDR3 residues: CASSPNPGLEYNEQFF. CDR3 sequence (DNA): TGTGCCAGCAGCCCTAATCCGGGACTAGAATACAATGAGCAGTTCTTC.

J is TRBJ2-7 and V is TRBV30; D might be TRBD2 (7 bases). There are 15 residues in the CDR3. CDR1 and CDR2 (germline): GTSNPN, SVGIG (reference sequence). V shed 3 bases and J shed 2 bases, with 17 bases lying between them. The CDR3 DNA follows: TGTGCCTGGAGCGCAGGTGTGGGGGGGCCCTACGAGCAGTACTTC. This gives the protein CAWSAGVGGPYEQYF.

V is TRBV29-1 and J is TRBJ2-7; 7 nucleotides align to TRBD1. Germline values: CDR1 SQVTM, CDR2 ANQGSEA. V was clipped by 6 bases and J by 2 bases; unmatched bases: 10. CDR3 size: 14 residues. CDR3 loop: CSVSGTENTYEQYF. For the CDR3, the DNA is TGCAGCGTCTCCGGGACAGAGAACACCTACGAGCAGTACTTC.

This clone came up once. Within the sample, other DNA sequences also encode this same CDR3. This sequence joins TRBV7-9 and TRBJ2-1, with no clear D. The V gene lost 3 bases and the J gene lost 8 bases, with 5 bases spanning the gap. The CDR3 has 11 amino acids. Per the germline V gene, CDR1 is SEHNR and CDR2 is FQNEAQ (reference sequence). The CDR3 nucleotides read TGTGCCAGCAGCTTTGGCGATGAGCAGTTCTTC. It translates to CASSFGDEQFF.

The chain carries TRBV9 and TRBJ2-1; 9 bases fit TRBD1. The CDR3 loop spans 16 amino acids. Per germline, CDR1 SGDLS and CDR2 YYNGEE. V was clipped by 4 bases and J by 0 bases; unmatched bases: 5. The CDR3 is CASSLGTGSSYNEQFF. For the CDR3, the DNA is TGTGCCAGCAGCCTCGGGACAGGGAGCTCCTACAATGAGCAGTTCTTC.

There are a few counts of this clone. J is TRBJ2-2 and V is TRBV4-1; 13 bases agree with TRBD2. The junction had 9 bases not matched to a gene; V was cut back by 4 bases and J by 4 bases. The germline gives CDR1 MGHRA, CDR2 YSYEKL. The CDR3 spans 18 residues. The CDR3: CASSRVLAGGPLTGELFF. The CDR3 nucleotides read TGCGCCAGCAGCCGGGTACTAGCGGGAGGGCCTCTCACCGGGGAGCTGTTTTTT.

The rearrangement links TRBV7-9 to TRBJ2-3; D may match TRBD1 or TRBD2 (7 bases each). CDR3 size: 13 residues. V gave up 10 bases and J gave up 0 bases, with 11 bases separating them. In germline, CDR1 is SEHNR, CDR2 FQNEAQ (reference sequence). Here the CDR3 DNA reads TGTGCCAACAGGGGACTAAGCACAGATACGCAGTATTTT. It encodes CANRGLSTDTQYF.

A word on this clone: Other DNA sequences of this sample code for an identical CDR3. The chain has TRBV7-2 and TRBJ1-2, with D possibly being TRBD1 (6 bases). This CDR3 has 13 amino acids. In germline, CDR1 is SGHTA, CDR2 FQGNSA. Trimming cost V 5 bases and J 4 bases, with 11 bases left between them. Written as DNA, the CDR3 is TGTGCCAGCAGCCGCGGACAGCTCTATGGCTACACCTTC. Translating it yields CASSRGQLYGYTF.

The genes are TRBV7-8 and TRBJ2-7; TRBD1 matches 7 bases. V trimming: 3 bases; J trimming: 3 bases; junction bases outside the gene matches: 11. The germline CDR1 and CDR2 sequences are SGHVS and FQNEAQ. This CDR3 spans 16 amino acids. Written as DNA, the CDR3 is TGTGCCAGCAGCTTGAGCCCGGGACAGATAGGCTACGAGCAGTACTTC. Protein: CASSLSPGQIGYEQYF.

This clone was picked up a small number of times. This chain connects TRBV5-4 to TRBJ2-1; D is unresolved. The CDR3 is 11 amino acids. V was pared by 3 bases and J by 9 bases, with 7 bases between. Germline loops: CDR1 SGHNT, CDR2 YYREEE (reference sequence). The CDR3 nucleotides read TGTGCCAGCAGCTCAATGAGTGAGCAGTTCTTC. Translated: CASSSMSEQFF.

This clone has only a few counts. The V call is TRBV5-1, the J call TRBJ1-1; D is uncertain. Germline CDR1 reads SGHRS; CDR2 reads YFSETQ. V lost 0 bases and J lost 5, with 11 bases in between. This CDR3 spans 14 amino acids. The CDR3 coding sequence is TGCGCCAGCAGCTTGGGGCCCACGGGGACTGAAGCTTTCTTT. Translation gives CASSLGPTGTEAFF.